The 20 T cell receptor beta chains below come from one sample, sequenced in a study of T cell responses to AZD1222 COVID-19 vaccine. The protocol was immunoSEQ multiplex PCR, while the TCRdb copy is restricted to in-frame clones and leaves out a portion. The repertoire holds some 140,000 clones, with roughly 94% as singletons. The sequencing here drew on peripheral blood, taken on day 0 of AZD1222 vaccination. All receptors come from an adult in good health.

The CDR3 loop reads CATASGENTGELFF. The CDR3 bases are TGTGCTACCGCTAGCGGGGAAAACACCGGGGAGCTGTTTTTT. The chain recombines TRBV7-7 with TRBJ2-2, with 9 bases identical to TRBD2. Germline loops: CDR1 SSHAT, CDR2 FNYEAQ (reference sequence). The CDR3 is made up of 14 amino acids.

The V gene is TRBV10-3, the J gene TRBJ2-7; D call uncertain. Germline V gives CDR1 ENHRY, CDR2 SYGVKD. This CDR3 has 13 residues. Trimming pared 1 base from V and 7 bases from J, leaving 11 bases between. The DNA of the CDR3 is TGTGCCATCAGTGAGTTATTAGCCCAGGAGCAGTACTTC. Translated, it gives CAISELLAQEQYF.

J is TRBJ1-2 and V is TRBV7-8; weak D call: TRBD1 (5 bases). This CDR3 is 14 amino acids long. The V gene's germline CDR1 is SGHVS and CDR2 FQNEAQ. Trimming took off 6 bases at V and 4 bases at J, with 15 bases between the two ends. CDR3 amino acids: CASRPPGRFYGYTF. The CDR3 DNA follows: TGTGCCAGCAGGCCCCCGGGACGATTCTATGGCTACACCTTC. Filled out from reference TRBV7-8 and TRBJ1-2, the complete variable domain reads GAGVSQSPRYKVAKRGQDVALRCDPISGHVSLFWYQQALGQGPEFLTYFQNEAQLDKSGLPSDRFFAERPEGSVSTLKIQRTQQEDSAVYLCASRPPGRFYGYTFGSGTRLTVV.

This chain joins TRBV18 and TRBJ2-7; 9 bases align to TRBD1. In germline, CDR1 is KGHSH, CDR2 LQKENI. This CDR3 region has 16 residues. J gave up 3 bases and V 1 base, and 7 bases lay outside the gene matches. CDR3 sequence: CASSPLNDRGIYEQYF. The CDR3 DNA sequence: TGTGCCAGCTCACCACTTAACGACAGGGGGATCTACGAGCAGTACTTC.

The gene calls are TRBV7-8 and TRBJ1-3, with 7 bases fitting TRBD1. V dropped 3 bases and J dropped 2; count of bases not matched to a gene: 7. The CDR3 runs 16 residues. Germline loops: CDR1 SGHVS, CDR2 FQNEAQ. This chain's CDR3 is CASSFAGGRAGNTIYF. In DNA, the CDR3 is TGTGCCAGCAGCTTCGCAGGGGGTCGGGCTGGAAACACCATATATTTT.

The V and J genes are TRBV6-2 or TRBV6-3 and TRBJ2-5; tentatively, D is TRBD2 (7 bases). The CDR3 has 15 residues. The V end lost 1 base, the J end lost 5 bases, and 14 bases lay between the germline ends. From germline, CDR1 is MNHEY and CDR2 SVGEGT. The CDR3, as DNA: TGTGCCAGCAGTTACTTCGGGGGGCGCCCGGAGACCCAGTACTTC. Amino acids: CASSYFGGRPETQYF.

The V gene is TRBV7-3, the J gene TRBJ2-3; perhaps TRBD1 as D (5 bases). V was shortened by 0 bases and J by 4 bases, with 8 bases between the two germline ends. The CDR3 loop spans 14 amino acids. CDR1 is SGHTA, CDR2 FQGTGA, per germline. CDR3 sequence reads: CASSLTQGADTQYF. DNA of the CDR3: TGTGCCAGCAGCTTAACGCAGGGCGCAGATACGCAGTATTTT. The complete variable domain, with remaining parts taken from reference TRBV7-3 and TRBJ2-3, reads GAGVSQTPSNKVTEKGKYVELRCDPISGHTALYWYRQSLGQGPEFLIYFQGTGAADDSGLPNDRFFAVRPEGSVSTLKIQRTERGDSAVYLCASSLTQGADTQYFGPGTRLTVL.

This chain links TRBV3-1 (or the pseudogene TRBV3-2) with TRBJ2-2; tentative D call: TRBD1 (6 bases). V lost 4 bases and J 5 bases, leaving 14 bases between the germline ends. This CDR3 is built from 15 residues. In germline, CDR1 is LGHDT, CDR2 YNNKEL (reference sequence). The CDR3 region is CASSPLGAATGELFF. As DNA, the CDR3 is TGTGCCAGCAGCCCCCTGGGGGCCGCAACCGGGGAGCTGTTTTTT.

This clone was detected only once. V gene TRBV4-2 combines with J gene TRBJ2-7; weak D call: TRBD1 (6 bases). Germline CDR1 reads LGHNA; CDR2 reads YNFKEQ. This CDR3 contains 15 residues. V was clipped by 1 base and J by 11 bases, with 21 bases between them. CDR3 in DNA: TGTGCCAGCAGCCAAGGGGGCCAGGGGTACAGTCCCGAGTACTTC. The encoded protein is CASSQGGQGYSPEYF.

The gene calls are TRBV27 and TRBJ2-7, with unresolved D. This CDR3 comprises 14 residues. Germline loops: CDR1 MNHEY, CDR2 SMNVEV (reference sequence). Trimming took off 4 bases at V and 5 bases at J, with 15 bases between the two ends. The CDR3 here is CASSSTNTLDEQYF. The CDR3 DNA reads TGTGCCAGCAGTTCAACAAACACCTTAGACGAGCAGTACTTC.

V gene TRBV18 combines with J gene TRBJ1-4; 7 bases align to TRBD1. The CDR3 contains 15 residues. With 5 bases clipped from V and 6 bases from J, the junction kept 9 bases outside the gene matches. Germline-derived CDR1 and CDR2 are KGHSH and LQKENI. The CDR3 here is CASSLGRGLDEKLFF. The CDR3 DNA is TGTGCCAGCTCATTAGGAAGGGGGCTCGATGAAAAACTGTTTTTT.

This clone was observed a single time. The chain recombines TRBV30 with TRBJ1-2, with a weak D call TRBD1 (5 bases). Trimming left V 3 bases short and J 4 bases short, with 39 bases between. The CDR3 sequence is 22 residues long. CDR1 and CDR2 from the germline V gene are GTSNPN and SVGIG (reference sequence). In nucleotides, the CDR3 is TGTGCCTGGAGAGACCCTCGGCGGGGACCTGCCTTCTATGGCGGGGCGGGCTATGGCTACACCTTC. Translation: CAWRDPRRGPAFYGGAGYGYTF.

The rearrangement joins TRBV7-9 to TRBJ2-1, with 10 bases aligning to TRBD2. Germline loops: CDR1 SEHNR, CDR2 FQNEAQ (reference sequence). The V and J ends lost 7 bases and 14 bases, in that order; junction bases with no gene match: 14. The CDR3 has 14 amino acids. This chain's CDR3 is CASTQGSGGSKEFF. CDR3 nucleotides: TGTGCCAGCACCCAGGGTAGCGGGGGGTCCAAAGAGTTCTTC.

V is TRBV11-2 and J is TRBJ1-2; 7 bases fit TRBD1. Trimming cost V 4 bases and J 7 bases; bases outside gene matches: 18. CDR1 and CDR2 from the germline V gene are SGHAT and FQNNGV. This CDR3 has 17 amino acids. CDR3 protein: CASSSNPWGGQLTGYTF. The CDR3 nucleotides read TGTGCCAGCAGCTCCAACCCCTGGGGGGGACAGCTTACTGGCTACACCTTC.

The chain combines TRBV12-3 or TRBV12-4 with TRBJ1-2, with D hard to call. V was trimmed by 6 bases and J by 5 bases, leaving 13 bases between them. CDR3 length equals 13 residues. The CDR3 nucleotides read TGTGCCAGCAGCCCTGGACGGGATTATGGCTACACCTTC. Encoded protein: CASSPGRDYGYTF.

The chain employs TRBV29-1 and TRBJ1-2; 9 nucleotides align to TRBD1. V shed 6 bases and J 7 bases; nucleotides not matched to a gene: 3. Germline V lookup: CDR1 SQVTM, CDR2 ANQGSEA. This CDR3 has 11 amino acids. CDR3 nucleotides: TGCAGCGTCAACAGGGGGCCTGGCTACACCTTC. Translating it yields CSVNRGPGYTF.

The chain has TRBV6-6 and TRBJ1-3, with a possible D match to TRBD1 (5 bases). The CDR3 runs 11 residues. Germline CDR1 reads MNHNY; CDR2 reads SVGAGI (reference sequence). V lost 2 bases to trimming and J lost 9 bases, with 5 bases between them. The CDR3 sequence: CASSYGATIYF. CDR3 bases: TGTGCCAGCAGTTACGGGGCCACCATATATTTT.

The V and J genes are TRBV11-3 and TRBJ2-7, with D possibly being TRBD2 (7 bases). The CDR3 is 12 residues long. Germline values: CDR1 SGHNT, CDR2 YENEEA. The V end was cut by 5 bases, the J end by 5 bases, with 10 bases between. The DNA for the CDR3 is TGTGCCAGCAGCAGGGGGGGAGACGAGCAGTACTTC. Translating gives CASSRGGDEQYF.

The chain couples TRBV19 to TRBJ2-2, with a possible D match to TRBD1 (5 bases). The CDR3 loop spans 17 amino acids. Germline V gene lookup returns CDR1 LNHDA and CDR2 SQIVND (reference sequence). Between the trimmed V and J ends, which lost 0 bases and 0 bases, there was a span of 11 bases. CDR3 protein: CASSIDPARANTGELFF. CDR3 in DNA: TGTGCCAGTAGTATAGATCCCGCCAGGGCGAACACCGGGGAGCTGTTTTTT.

This sequence joins TRBV11-2 and TRBJ2-7; D may be TRBD1 or TRBD2 (6 bases each). Looked up from germline, CDR1 is SGHAT and CDR2 is FQNNGV. The V and J ends lost 6 bases and 4 bases respectively, with 19 bases between them. The CDR3 extends over 15 amino acids. The CDR3 loop is CASRSLRGDPYEQYF. The CDR3 region has the DNA TGTGCCAGCAGATCCCTTAGGGGGGATCCTTACGAGCAGTACTTC.